The sequence of this T cell receptor beta chain was determined in a study of cytomegalovirus exposure and HLA in healthy donors. The study's findings and limits: In most subjects, TCR beta sequences reportedly gave accurate predictions of HLA-A and HLA-B alleles. Analysis was performed later, and it showed HLA-associated TCR beta chains to be more clonally expanded than equally common others.

PCR used 60 Vbeta primers and 13 Jbeta primers. This table comes from immunoSEQ multiplex PCR, and its TCRdb copy is limited to in-frame clones, with some not included. The sample consists of about 78,000 clones, about three quarters of them appearing once. There are 14 residues in the CDR3. V shed 7 bases, J shed 5 bases, and the junction held 8 bases outside the gene matches. Per the germline V gene, CDR1 is MNHNY and CDR2 is SVGAGI (reference sequence). Comments on this clone: Antigen: not known.

This clonotype was sampled from a woman in her thirties or forties in good health and CMV-seropositive. The V gene is TRBV6-6, the J gene TRBJ2-1; 7 nucleotides align to TRBD1. Input material: PBMCs. The chain's CDR3 is CASTWGQTDNEQFF. The CDR3 coding sequence is TGTGCCAGCACCTGGGGACAGACAGACAATGAGCAGTTCTTC.